Listed below are T cell receptor beta chains from one sample, sequenced in a study of CD8 T cells in ankylosing spondylitis. TCRdb re-called the 5' RACE reads with MiXCR, one entry per CDR3 protein. The sample records about 69,000 distinct CDR3 sequences, roughly 5.2% being singletons. Specimen: blood, either unsorted or a sorted T cell fraction (not recorded which). The source of these receptors is a male donor with ankylosing spondylitis or in good health (not recorded which). Both conserved end residues are part of each CDR3. D genes are given only for firm matches. Not all rows give a size; the values are once, few, many and, for expanded clones, a class.

TRBV6-1	.	many	TRBJ1-5	TGTGCCAGCAGCGCCTTGAGGGGCGGCAATCAGCCCCAGCATTTT	CASSALRGGNQPQHF
TRBV20-1	.	many	TRBJ2-7	TGCAGTGCTAGAGATAACCAGAGGATCTCCTACGAGCAGTACTTC	CSARDNQRISYEQYF
TRBV5-1	.	many	TRBJ2-3	TGCGCCAGCAGCTCGGACCGGGAACCCTACTTAGGAGATACGCAGTATTTT	CASSSDREPYLGDTQYF
TRBV5-1	.	many	TRBJ2-7	TGCGCCAGCAGCCCCAGGGAGTTAACCCCCTACGAGCAGTACTTC	CASSPRELTPYEQYF
TRBV7-9	TRBD1	many	TRBJ1-2	TGTGCCAGCAGCCCGGACAGGGTCTTTGGCTACACCTTC	CASSPDRVFGYTF
TRBV5-1	.	many	TRBJ1-1	TGCGCCAGCAGCGGGAGAGAACAGGGCGGTAGGAAGGACACTGAAGCTTTCTTT	CASSGREQGGRKDTEAFF
TRBV10-1	.	many	TRBJ2-4	TGCGCCAGCAGTGAGACAGGGAATGGCATTCAGTACTTC	CASSETGNGIQYF
TRBV7-9	.	many	TRBJ1-2	TGTGCCAGCAGCTTAGTCGAGGTCTATGGCTACACCTTC	CASSLVEVYGYTF
TRBV7-2	TRBD2	many	TRBJ2-5	TGTGCCAGCAGCCCGGCGGGGGGGCGAGAGACCCAGTACTTC	CASSPAGGRETQYF
TRBV5-1	.	many	TRBJ2-7	TGCGCCAGCAGCTTGGACAGGATGTACGAGCAGTACTTC	CASSLDRMYEQYF
TRBV3-1	.	many	TRBJ2-1	TGTGCCAGCAGCCAAGGCCTCACTGGGGAGCAGTTCTTC	CASSQGLTGEQFF
TRBV27	.	many	TRBJ2-7	TGTGCCAGCAGCCCCACTAGGATCCCGGCCGAGCAGTACTTC	CASSPTRIPAEQYF
TRBV2	TRBD2	few	TRBJ2-3	TGTGCCAGCTGTCTATCCTGGACTAGCGGGGATCTTGTAGATACGCAGTATTTT	CASCLSWTSGDLVDTQYF
TRBV12-3/TRBV12-4	.	many	TRBJ1-2	TGTGCCAGCAGTTTAGCGGAGGGATTGTACTATGGCTACACCTTC	CASSLAEGLYYGYTF
TRBV7-6	.	many	TRBJ1-2	TGTGCCAGCAGCTTAGGCAGGACAGTCGCTAACTATGGCTACACCTTC	CASSLGRTVANYGYTF
TRBV12-3/TRBV12-4	.	many	TRBJ1-5	TGTGCCAGCAGTGCAAGACAGGAGATCTTAAGCAATCAGCCCCAGCATTTT	CASSARQEILSNQPQHF
TRBV12-3/TRBV12-4	TRBD2	many	TRBJ2-5	TGTGCCAGCAGCCCCCCGGGACTAGGGGGGGAGACCCAGTACTTC	CASSPPGLGGETQYF
TRBV27	.	many	TRBJ2-3	TGTGCCAGCAGGACAAATGGGGGGGATACGCAGTATTTT	CASRTNGGDTQYF
TRBV7-2	.	few	TRBJ2-7	TGTGCCAGCAGCTTAGGGCTCCAATACGAGCAGTACTTC	CASSLGLQYEQYF
TRBV12-3/TRBV12-4	.	many	TRBJ1-6	TGTGCCAGCAGTCTGGGTTCAGCTTCACCCCTCCACTTT	CASSLGSASPLHF
TRBV20-1	TRBD1	many	TRBJ2-7	TGCAGTGCTGAACCGGGACAGGGGACCTACGAGCAGTACTTC	CSAEPGQGTYEQYF
TRBV5-1	TRBD1	many	TRBJ2-7	TGCGCCAGTAGCCCGGGACAGTGGACCTACGAGCAGTACTTC	CASSPGQWTYEQYF
TRBV20-1	.	many	TRBJ1-3	TGCAGTGCGGGCGAGAGCTCTGGAAACACCATATATTTT	CSAGESSGNTIYF
TRBV11-2	.	many	TRBJ2-7	TGTGCCAGCAGCCAGGGAGAGCAGTACTTC	CASSQGEQYF
TRBV20-1	.	many	TRBJ2-3	TGCAGTGCTAGAGAGGGGGCCGCTAGGGATACGCAGTATTTT	CSAREGAARDTQYF
TRBV9	TRBD2	many	TRBJ2-3	TGTGCCAGCAGCGCTAGCGGGAAAGCAGATACGCAGTATTTT	CASSASGKADTQYF
TRBV10-3	.	medium-sized	TRBJ2-6	TGTGCCGCCAGAGGGTCTGGGGCCAACGTCCTGACTTTC	CAARGSGANVLTF
TRBV11-2	.	many	TRBJ2-5	TGTGCCAGCAGCTTTAGGGGTGGAGAGACCCAGTACTTC	CASSFRGGETQYF
TRBV20-1	.	many	TRBJ2-7	TGCAGTGCTATGGACCTGAGCTCCTACGAGCAGTACTTC	CSAMDLSSYEQYF
TRBV29-1	.	.	TRBJ2-5	TGCAGCGTGGGGACGGACCAAGAGACCCAGTACTTC	CSVGTDQETQYF
TRBV7-9	TRBD2	many	TRBJ2-7	TGTGCCAGCAGGGGAGGGGTTTCCCCCTACGAGCAGTACTTC	CASRGGVSPYEQYF
TRBV27	TRBD1	many	TRBJ2-2	TGTGCCAGTTCCCGGGACAGGGGAATGGGGGAGCTGTTTTTT	CASSRDRGMGELFF
TRBV14	.	many	TRBJ2-5	TGTGCCAGCAGCCAAGGGGAGGTTAGAAGGTTCGCAGAGACCCAGTACTTC	CASSQGEVRRFAETQYF
TRBV24-1	.	many	TRBJ2-4	TGTGCCACCAGTGATGCGAAATCAGGGTCGGCCAAAAACATTCAGTACTTC	CATSDAKSGSAKNIQYF
TRBV7-9	.	few	TRBJ2-6	TGTGCCAGCAGCCGCTCCGGGGGTACGGGGGCCAACGTCCTGACTTTC	CASSRSGGTGANVLTF
TRBV19	.	many	TRBJ1-4	TGTGCCAGTAGGCAGAGGGAAAAACTGTTTTTT	CASRQREKLFF
TRBV3-1	.	.	TRBJ2-7	TGTGCCTGCAGCCAAGATCAAGGAACAGGAGGACTGTACGAGCAGTACTTC	CACSQDQGTGGLYEQYF
TRBV7-8	TRBD1	many	TRBJ1-5	TGTGCCAGCAGCAGGGGACAGGGACGCAATCAGCCCCAGCATTTT	CASSRGQGRNQPQHF
TRBV12-3/TRBV12-4	.	many	TRBJ1-6	TGTGCCAGCAGTCCTGGGGGTAGTTCACCCCTCCACTTT	CASSPGGSSPLHF